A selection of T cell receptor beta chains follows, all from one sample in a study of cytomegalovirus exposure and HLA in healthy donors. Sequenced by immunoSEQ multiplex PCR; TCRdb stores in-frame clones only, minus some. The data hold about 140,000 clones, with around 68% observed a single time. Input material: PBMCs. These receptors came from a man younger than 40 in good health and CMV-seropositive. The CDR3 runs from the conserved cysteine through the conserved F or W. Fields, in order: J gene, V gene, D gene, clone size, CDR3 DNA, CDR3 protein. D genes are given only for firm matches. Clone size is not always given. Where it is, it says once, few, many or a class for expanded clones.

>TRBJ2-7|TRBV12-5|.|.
TGTGCTAGTATGGAGGGGTTCTACGAGCAGTACTTC
CASMEGFYEQYF
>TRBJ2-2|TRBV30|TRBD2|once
TGTGCCTGGAGTGTACTCTATCGCGGGAGGAGGTACACCGGGGAGCTGTTTTTT
CAWSVLYRGRRYTGELFF
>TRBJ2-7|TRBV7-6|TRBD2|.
TGTGCCAGCAGCACCGCCCCCCCGTTACTAGCGGGAGTCGAGGAGCAGTACTTC
CASSTAPPLLAGVEEQYF
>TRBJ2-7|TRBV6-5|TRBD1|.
TGTGCCAGCAGGAACAAAGGACAGGGGTGGCGCGAGCAGTACTTC
CASRNKGQGWREQYF
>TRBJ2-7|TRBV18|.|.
TGTGCCAGCTCACCACCTCGGCCAGGGTTCTCCTACGAGCAGTACTTC
CASSPPRPGFSYEQYF
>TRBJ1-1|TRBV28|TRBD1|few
TGTGCCAGCAGTCAATACAGGGGTACCACTGAAGCTTTCTTT
CASSQYRGTTEAFF
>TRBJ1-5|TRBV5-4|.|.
TGTGCCAGCAGCCTCCAAGGGGGGGATCAGCCCCAGCATTTT
CASSLQGGDQPQHF
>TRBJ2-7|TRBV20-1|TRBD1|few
TGCAGTGCTATGCAGGGGGACGAGCAGTACTTC
CSAMQGDEQYF
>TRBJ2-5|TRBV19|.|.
TGTGCCAGTACCTCGGCAGGTCAGGCGACCCAGTACTTC
CASTSAGQATQYF
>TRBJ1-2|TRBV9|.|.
TGTGCCAGCAGCGTATCCCTGCTAGCTCCTAACTATGGCTACACCTTC
CASSVSLLAPNYGYTF
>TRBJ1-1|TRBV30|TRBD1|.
TGTGCCTGGAGCCGAGGGGGCGAAACTGAAGCTTTCTTT
CAWSRGGETEAFF
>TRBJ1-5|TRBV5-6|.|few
TGTGCCAGCGCGGCATTTTATAGCAATCAGCCCCAGCATTTT
CASAAFYSNQPQHF
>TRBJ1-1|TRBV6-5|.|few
TGTGCCAGCAGTTACCACATCTCAGGGGCCACTGAAGCTTTCTTT
CASSYHISGATEAFF
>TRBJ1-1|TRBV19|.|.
TGTGCCAGTAGTCTGGGGCACTCCACGAACACTGAAGCTTTCTTT
CASSLGHSTNTEAFF
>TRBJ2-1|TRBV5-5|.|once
TGTGCCAGCAGCTTGGTCGGTTGGACTACCCCAACTAGTGGCTACAATGAGCAGTTCTTC
CASSLVGWTTPTSGYNEQFF
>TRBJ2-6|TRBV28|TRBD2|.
TGTGCCAGCAGTTTAGCGGGAGGGCTATCTGGGGCCAACGTCCTGACTTTC
CASSLAGGLSGANVLTF
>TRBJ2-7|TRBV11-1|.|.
TGTGCCAGCAGCTTTTTGGGGGGAAGTAACGAGCAGTACTTC
CASSFLGGSNEQYF
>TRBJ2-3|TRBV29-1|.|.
TGCAGCGTCACCGGACAGTTGTTTGTAGATACGCAGTATTTT
CSVTGQLFVDTQYF
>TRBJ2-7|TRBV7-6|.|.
TGTGCCAGCAGCTTAGTAACGGAGTCCTACGAGCAGTACTTC
CASSLVTESYEQYF
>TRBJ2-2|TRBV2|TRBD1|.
TGTGCCAGCAGACCCGGGACAGTTAACGGGGAGCTGTTTTTT
CASRPGTVNGELFF
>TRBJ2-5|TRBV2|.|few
TGTGCCAGCAGTGAGGACTGGACCCAAGAGACCCAGTACTTC
CASSEDWTQETQYF
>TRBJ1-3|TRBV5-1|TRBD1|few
TGCGCCAGCAGCTTCAGGGGGCTCGGAAACACCATATATTTT
CASSFRGLGNTIYF
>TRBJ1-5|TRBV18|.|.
TGTGCCAGCTCACCGGTCACAGGGACGGATCAGCCCCAGCATTTT
CASSPVTGTDQPQHF
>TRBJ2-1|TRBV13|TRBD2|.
TGTGCCAGCAGCTTCGGAGCGGGAGAGACGTCGAATGAGCAGTTCTTC
CASSFGAGETSNEQFF
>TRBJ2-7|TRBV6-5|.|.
TGTGCCAGCAGGAGCAGGGGCTGGACGTACGAGCAGTACTTC
CASRSRGWTYEQYF
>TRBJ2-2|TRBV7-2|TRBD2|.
TGTGCCAGCAGCTCGGGACTAGCGGGAATTGGGACCGGGGAGCTGTTTTTT
CASSSGLAGIGTGELFF
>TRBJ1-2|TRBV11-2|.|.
TGTGCCAGCAGGGGGAGGAACTATGGCTACACCTTC
CASRGRNYGYTF
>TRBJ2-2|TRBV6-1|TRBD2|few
TGTGCCAGCAGTGTCACGAGCGGGGCCCCCAACACCGGGGAGCTGTTTTTT
CASSVTSGAPNTGELFF
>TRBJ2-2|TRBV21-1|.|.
TGTGCCAGCAGCAATCGTACGGAGACCGGGGAGCTGTTTTTT
CASSNRTETGELFF
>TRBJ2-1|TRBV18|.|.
TGTGCCAGCTCCGCAGGACAAGACAATGAGCAGTTCTTC
CASSAGQDNEQFF
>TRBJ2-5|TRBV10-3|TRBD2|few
TGTGCCATCAGTGCCGGACTAGAGTTGGAGACCCAGTACTTC
CAISAGLELETQYF
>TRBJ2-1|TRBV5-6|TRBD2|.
TGTGCCAGCAGCTTGGATGCTCGGCGGGAGCCATACGTACATGAGCAGTTCTTC
CASSLDARREPYVHEQFF
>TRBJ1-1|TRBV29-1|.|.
TGCAGCGTTGAAGGGACTCTGAACACTGAAGCTTTCTTT
CSVEGTLNTEAFF
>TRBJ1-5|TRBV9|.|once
TGTGCCAGCAGCGTAGCCCCGGACACTCCTCGGTTTCGTAATCAGCCCCAGCATTTT
CASSVAPDTPRFRNQPQHF
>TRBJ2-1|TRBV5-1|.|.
TGCGCCAGCAGCTTGAGGAGCTCTGGCTCCTACAATGAGCAGTTCTTC
CASSLRSSGSYNEQFF
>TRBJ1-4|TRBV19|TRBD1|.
TGTGCCAGTAGCCCGTTCGCAGGGGGTGTTGATGAAAAACTGTTTTTT
CASSPFAGGVDEKLFF
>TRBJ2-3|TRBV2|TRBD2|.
TGTGCCAGCAGACCCCCCCGTAATACGCGGGAGAGAAGAGATACGCAGTATTTT
CASRPPRNTRERRDTQYF
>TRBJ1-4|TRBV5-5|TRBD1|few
TGTGCCAGCAGCTCTACAGGACAGGGGGCCGGGGAAAAACTGTTTTTT
CASSSTGQGAGEKLFF
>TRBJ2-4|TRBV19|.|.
TGTGCCACCCTAACTGGTTTTAATCAGTACTTC
CATLTGFNQYF
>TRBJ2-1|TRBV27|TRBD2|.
TGTGCCAGCAGTCCGGGACTAGCGTCATACAATGAGCAGTTCTTC
CASSPGLASYNEQFF
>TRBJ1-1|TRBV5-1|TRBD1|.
TGCGCCAGCAGCGAATGGGGACAGCCGAGTACTGAAGCTTTCTTT
CASSEWGQPSTEAFF
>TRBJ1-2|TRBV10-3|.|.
TGTGCCATCAAGGACAGCAACTATGGCTACACCTTC
CAIKDSNYGYTF
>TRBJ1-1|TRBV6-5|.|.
TGTGCCAGCAGTTACTCTTGGACAACGAACACTGAAGCTTTCTTT
CASSYSWTTNTEAFF
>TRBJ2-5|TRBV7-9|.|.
TGTGCCAGCAGCCTAGGATGGACAATCCAAGAGACCCAGTACTTC
CASSLGWTIQETQYF
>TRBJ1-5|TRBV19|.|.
TGTGCCAGTAGGGGATTAGACAGGAATCAGCCCCAGCATTTT
CASRGLDRNQPQHF
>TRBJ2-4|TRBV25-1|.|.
TGTGCCAGCAGTGAATTTTCCCAGGAGGGACAGTACTTC
CASSEFSQEGQYF
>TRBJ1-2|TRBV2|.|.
TGTGCCAGCAGTGAAGGGGTGCGGGCGGATCCTAACTATGGCTACACCTTC
CASSEGVRADPNYGYTF
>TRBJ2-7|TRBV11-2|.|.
TGTGCCAGCAGCTTCCAGGGCTACGAGCAGTACTTC
CASSFQGYEQYF
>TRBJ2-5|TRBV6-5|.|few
TGTGCCAGCAGCGGTGTGGAGGACCAAGAGACCCAGTACTTC
CASSGVEDQETQYF
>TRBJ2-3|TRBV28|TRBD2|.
TGTGCCAGCAGCCGAATGCTAGCGGGGACAGATACGCAGTATTTT
CASSRMLAGTDTQYF